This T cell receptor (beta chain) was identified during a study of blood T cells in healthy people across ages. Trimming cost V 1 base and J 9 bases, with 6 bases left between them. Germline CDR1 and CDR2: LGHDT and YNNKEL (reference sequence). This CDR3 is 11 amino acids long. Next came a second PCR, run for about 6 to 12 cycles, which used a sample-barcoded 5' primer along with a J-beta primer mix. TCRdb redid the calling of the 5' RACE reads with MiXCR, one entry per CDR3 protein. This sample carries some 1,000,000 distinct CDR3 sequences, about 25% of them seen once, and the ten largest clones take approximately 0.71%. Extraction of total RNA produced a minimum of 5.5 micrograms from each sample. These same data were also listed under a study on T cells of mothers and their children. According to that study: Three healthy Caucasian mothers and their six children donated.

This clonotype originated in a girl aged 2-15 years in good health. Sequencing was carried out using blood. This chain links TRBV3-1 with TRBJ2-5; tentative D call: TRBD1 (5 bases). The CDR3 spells CASSQVGAQYF. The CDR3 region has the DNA TGTGCCAGCAGCCAAGTAGGGGCCCAGTACTTC.